This T cell receptor beta chain was obtained from a study of T-cell memory formation after mild COVID-19 (dated by TCRdb to the early 2020s). Context from the whole study: TCR sequence clusters from the two donors were largely donor specific. In a couple of donors, T-cell clones that expanded and contracted after mild COVID-19 were followed by sequencing TCRalpha and TCRbeta repertoires longitudinally. The cohort was made up of two young adult volunteers, one female and one male, who were previously healthy. General study outcomes and caveats: Whether the second-wave clones peaking on day 37 were SARS-CoV-2 specific was not confirmed. From day 15 to 85, contracting clones showed balanced CD4/CD8 phenotypes, whereas a second wave of clones that expanded from day 15 to 37 leaned towards CD4+. Some responding clones were found in pre-infection memory, which suggests that pre-existing cross-reactive memory T cells took part in the SARS-CoV-2 response. Only a couple of mild cases were covered in the study, and larger cohorts including severe cases with pre-infection samples were considered necessary. Contracting CD4+ clones turned up mainly in the CM and EM memory subsets, whereas EMRA was where CD8+ clones were enriched.

Ficoll-Paque density gradient centrifugation was the method used to isolate PBMCs. A note on this clonotype: There is no known antigen for this receptor. Per-nucleotide qualities are absent, and no much larger clonotype sits a single base away.

Sequencing took place on an Illumina NovaSeq 6000. TCRalpha and TCRbeta cDNA libraries were built by 5'RACE with constant-segment primers, adding sample barcodes and unique molecular identifiers. RNA was extracted from every sample with Trizol reagent. Libraries were amplified in two PCR steps, with a second sample barcode and Illumina TruSeq adapters added in the second step. Sequencing of the libraries was done on an Illumina NovaSeq, producing 2 x 150 bp paired-end reads. As for the authors' bioinformatics: Demultiplexing of reads and collapsing into UMI-guided consensus sequences were performed with migec v1.2.7. Using mixcr v2.1.11, UMI consensuses were aligned to TRA and TRB V and J templates and then assembled into clonotypes. A clonotype was counted as expanded or contracted only when both edgeR and NoisET called the clonotype significant, with the noise models trained on biological replicates. For edgeR calls, a false discovery rate-adjusted p below 0.01 and a log2 fold-change threshold of 1 were applied. As an exploratory analysis of dynamics, PCA with hierarchical clustering was applied to max-normalized trajectories of the 1000 most abundant clonotypes. Each responding clone was given a CD4 or CD8 phenotype based on the CD4+ and CD8+ repertoires, which had been sequenced separately. TCRdb applied fastp at Q25 and MiXCR to the public reads, then kept only in-frame beta chains. Under each unique CDR3 protein, matching rows form one entry showing the most common genes and DNA. V and J calls and clone size were set by TCRdb, not the authors. The sample table shows around 340,000 distinct CDR3 sequences, and 12% to 15% are seen once. The ten biggest clones cover about 24% of the sample.

V is trimmed back by 5 bases and J by 4 bases, and the junction contains 7 bases that no gene match accounts for. The germline V gene supplies CDR1 SGHTA and CDR2 FQGNSA. From the cysteine through the phenylalanine, the CDR3 covers 14 amino acids. Just CDR3 DNA is preserved here, 42 bases in frame from base 1. The chain joins TRBV7-2 to TRBJ1-1, and 7 junctional nucleotides match TRBD1. The receptor's source is a man between 18 and 29 years old who had mild COVID-19 (a few samples of this study predate the infection). The sample titles of this study are shuffled in the database, so cell type and time point are left out; the donor was told from shared clones. Sequencing used PBMCs or a T cell subset sorted from them (not recorded which). The nucleotides read TGTGCCAGCAGCGTACGACAGGGCTCCACTGAAGCTTTCTTT. It specifies CASSVRQGSTEAFF.